A selection of T cell receptor beta chains follows, all from one sample in a study of shared clonotypes between healthy human individuals. The assay was immunoSEQ multiplex PCR, and TCRdb's table has in-frame clones only and misses some. The sample carries about 2.2 million clones, over 85% recorded once. Sample: naive CD8+ T cells from PBMCs. The source is a man between 18 and 35 years old in good health. Some clones in this sample may be carry-over from other donors' samples. Both conserved end residues are part of each CDR3. The D gene is left open where the match is weak. Rows give clone size only sometimes, using once, few, many, or a class for an expanded clone.

V gene	J gene	D gene	clone size	CDR3 protein	CDR3 DNA
TRBV5-6	TRBJ2-7	TRBD2	once	CASSWGLAVWEQYF	TGTGCCAGCAGCTGGGGACTAGCGGTCTGGGAGCAGTACTTC
TRBV9	TRBJ2-2	.	few	CASSGGNTGELFF	TGTGCCAGCAGCGGGGGAAACACCGGGGAGCTGTTTTTT
TRBV7-9	TRBJ2-3	.	.	CASSLGGMSPGDTQYF	TGTGCCAGCAGCTTGGGAGGAATGAGTCCCGGGGATACGCAGTATTTT
TRBV7-9	TRBJ2-7	TRBD2	.	CASSVTSGRIYEQYF	TGTGCCAGCAGCGTGACTAGCGGGAGAATATACGAGCAGTACTTC
TRBV27	TRBJ2-6	.	.	CASGTYSGANVLTF	TGTGCCAGCGGGACCTACTCTGGGGCCAACGTCCTGACTTTC
TRBV15	TRBJ1-5	TRBD1	.	CATSRPSDREDQPQHF	TGTGCCACCAGCAGACCCTCGGACAGGGAGGATCAGCCCCAGCATTTT
TRBV9	TRBJ1-2	.	.	CASSVGLAGWGYTF	TGTGCCAGCAGCGTAGGTTTGGCAGGGTGGGGCTACACCTTC
TRBV10-2	TRBJ1-4	.	once	CASSDLIGVGGFANEKLFF	TGCGCCAGCAGTGATCTTATTGGTGTAGGAGGGTTTGCTAATGAAAAACTGTTTTTT
TRBV5-6	TRBJ2-2	.	.	CASSLSRDPLTGELFF	TGTGCCAGCAGCTTGTCCCGGGACCCATTAACCGGGGAGCTGTTTTTT
TRBV30	TRBJ1-2	.	.	CAWISSSSYGYTF	TGTGCCTGGATATCCAGTTCCTCCTATGGCTACACCTTC
TRBV11-2	TRBJ1-6	.	.	CASSLDLGYNSPLHF	TGTGCCAGCAGCTTAGATCTAGGGTATAATTCACCCCTCCACTTT
TRBV19	TRBJ2-5	.	few	CASSSRPFTAQETQYF	TGTGCCAGTAGTTCCCGACCCTTCACAGCCCAAGAGACCCAGTACTTC
TRBV7-8	TRBJ2-5	.	once	CASSVLRNEQETQYF	TGTGCCAGCAGCGTCCTAAGGAACGAACAAGAGACCCAGTACTTC
TRBV6-5	TRBJ2-1	.	.	CASRPGLINNEQFF	TGTGCCAGCAGGCCGGGCCTTATTAACAATGAGCAGTTCTTC
TRBV27	TRBJ2-1	.	.	CASGLSRNEQFF	TGTGCCAGCGGACTCAGCCGTAATGAGCAGTTCTTC
TRBV19	TRBJ2-3	.	.	CASSIVERRAQYF	TGTGCCAGTAGTATAGTTGAACGACGGGCGCAGTATTTT
TRBV27	TRBJ1-1	.	.	CASSDDRSGTEAFF	TGTGCCAGCAGTGACGACAGGTCGGGCACTGAAGCTTTCTTT
TRBV6-6	TRBJ1-2	.	.	CAKSDGYTF	TGTGCCAAATCAGATGGCTACACCTTC
TRBV11-2	TRBJ1-1	TRBD1	.	CASSSRAGGTEAFF	TGTGCCAGCAGCTCCAGGGCAGGGGGCACTGAAGCTTTCTTT
TRBV6-1	TRBJ2-1	.	.	CAFSAGGFNEQFF	TGTGCCTTTAGCGCTGGGGGCTTCAATGAGCAGTTCTTC
TRBV20-1	TRBJ1-1	.	.	CSARWGTEAFF	TGCAGTGCTAGATGGGGCACTGAAGCTTTCTTT
TRBV29-1	TRBJ2-7	.	.	CSVEAGTVAYEQYF	TGCAGCGTTGAAGCAGGGACGGTCGCCTACGAGCAGTACTTC
TRBV7-9	TRBJ2-1	TRBD2	.	CASSPSGSMANEQFF	TGTGCCAGCAGCCCAAGCGGGAGTATGGCCAATGAGCAGTTCTTC
TRBV5-4	TRBJ2-2	.	.	CASMPPGQNTGELFF	TGTGCCAGTATGCCCCCTGGGCAGAACACCGGGGAGCTGTTTTTT
TRBV20-1	TRBJ2-7	.	.	CSARVLYEQYF	TGCAGTGCTAGAGTTCTTTACGAGCAGTACTTC
TRBV11-2	TRBJ1-1	.	once	CASSFNRLGPWNTEAFF	TGTGCCAGCAGCTTTAACCGTTTGGGTCCTTGGAACACTGAAGCTTTCTTT
TRBV9	TRBJ2-1	TRBD2	.	CASSVAGLAGESYNEQFF	TGTGCCAGCAGCGTAGCTGGACTAGCGGGAGAATCCTACAATGAGCAGTTCTTC
TRBV5-1	TRBJ2-2	TRBD2	.	CASSLGSAGGPGTGELFF	TGCGCCAGCAGCTTGGGATCGGCGGGAGGGCCGGGCACCGGGGAGCTGTTTTTT
TRBV6-1	TRBJ1-2	TRBD1	once	CASTQLRDSYGYTF	TGTGCCAGCACACAACTCCGGGACAGCTATGGCTACACCTTC
TRBV4-1	TRBJ1-1	TRBD1	.	CASSHPPRETGLNTEAFF	TGCGCCAGCAGCCACCCCCCGCGAGAGACAGGGTTGAACACTGAAGCTTTCTTT
TRBV4-3	TRBJ2-1	TRBD2	.	CASSQDVAAGGPGEQFF	TGCGCCAGCAGCCAAGACGTCGCAGCGGGAGGGCCTGGGGAGCAGTTCTTC
TRBV28	TRBJ2-2	.	.	CASSLVVYTGELFF	TGTGCCAGCAGTTTAGTAGTGTACACCGGGGAGCTGTTTTTT
TRBV7-9	TRBJ2-7	TRBD2	.	CASSLALAGYEQYF	TGTGCCAGCAGCTTAGCGCTAGCGGGTTACGAGCAGTACTTC
TRBV29-1	TRBJ2-1	TRBD1	.	CSVDGQGIGNEQFF	TGCAGCGTAGACGGACAGGGGATAGGAAATGAGCAGTTCTTC
TRBV5-1	TRBJ1-1	.	.	CASSLAGYGSEAFF	TGCGCCAGCAGCTTGGCGGGGTACGGGTCTGAAGCTTTCTTT
TRBV28	TRBJ2-7	TRBD1	.	CASSFSPAGTGPYEQYF	TGTGCCAGCAGTTTCTCCCCCGCCGGGACAGGTCCCTACGAGCAGTACTTC
TRBV28	TRBJ2-1	TRBD2	.	CASSFQGLAGENEQFF	TGTGCCAGCAGTTTCCAAGGACTAGCGGGAGAGAATGAGCAGTTCTTC
TRBV4-1	TRBJ2-7	TRBD1	.	CASSQEGVRGRATYEQYF	TGCGCCAGCAGCCAAGAGGGTGTCAGGGGGCGCGCGACCTACGAGCAGTACTTC
TRBV10-3	TRBJ1-1	.	.	CAISIGPRTEAFF	TGTGCCATCAGTATTGGCCCGAGAACTGAAGCTTTCTTT
TRBV7-8	TRBJ2-1	.	.	CASSLSGPNNEQFF	TGTGCCAGCAGCTTATCGGGACCGAACAATGAGCAGTTCTTC
TRBV6-5	TRBJ2-7	.	.	CASSSSTESYEQYF	.
TRBV19	TRBJ2-1	TRBD2	.	CASSIGTSGINEQFF	TGTGCCAGTAGTATTGGGACTAGCGGAATCAATGAGCAGTTCTTC
TRBV7-9	TRBJ2-2	.	.	CASSLSGTGELFF	TGTGCCAGCAGCTTATCGGGTACCGGGGAGCTGTTTTTT
TRBV27	TRBJ1-2	TRBD1	.	CASKPSDRGIYGYTF	TGTGCCAGCAAACCCTCGGACAGGGGCATCTATGGCTACACCTTC
TRBV9	TRBJ2-7	.	.	CASSVENSPYEQYF	TGTGCCAGCAGCGTAGAGAACAGCCCCTACGAGCAGTACTTC
TRBV27	TRBJ1-4	.	.	CASSFSSHSATNEKLFF	TGTGCCAGCAGTTTTTCGAGTCACTCTGCAACTAATGAAAAACTGTTTTTT
TRBV11-2	TRBJ2-1	.	once	CASSLGGRGYNEQFF	TGTGCCAGCAGCTTAGGCGGTAGAGGGTACAATGAGCAGTTCTTC
TRBV7-8	TRBJ1-4	.	once	CASSSSTTLNEKLFF	TGTGCCAGCAGCTCCTCCACGACACTTAATGAAAAACTGTTTTTT
TRBV18	TRBJ2-2	.	.	CASSPPQATGELFF	TGTGCCAGCTCACCACCCCAAGCGACCGGGGAGCTGTTTTTT